Listed below are T cell receptor beta chains from one sample, sequenced in a study of T cell changes during pregnancy in multiple sclerosis. The method was immunoSEQ multiplex PCR; TCRdb's version includes in-frame clones alone and lacks a portion of them. The profile shows tens of thousands of clones, approximately 90% of them singletons. The specimen comprised CD4+ T cells from peripheral blood mononuclear cells, sampled before pregnancy. Every receptor here comes from a female donor with multiple sclerosis, enrolled in a pregnancy study. Each CDR3 is given with its conserved first and last residue. Fields, in order: J gene, D gene, V gene, clone size, CDR3 DNA, CDR3 protein. D genes are given only for firm matches. Not all rows give a size; the values are once, few, many and, for expanded clones, a class.

>TRBJ2-7|.|TRBV20-1|.
TGCAGTGCTAGAGATGCTAACGAGCAGTACTTC
CSARDANEQYF
>TRBJ1-1|TRBD1|TRBV2|.
TGTGCCAGCAGTTCATACAGGGGACTGAAGGAAGCTTTCTTT
CASSSYRGLKEAFF
>TRBJ2-5|TRBD2|TRBV4-1|once
TGCGCCAGCAGCCAAGATCTTTTCGGGACTAGCTATGGGACCCAGTACTTC
CASSQDLFGTSYGTQYF
>TRBJ1-2|.|TRBV5-8|once
TGTGCGAGTAACTATGGCTACACCTTC
CASNYGYTF
>TRBJ2-1|.|TRBV7-7|.
TGTGCCAGCAGCCCCGGGGGCGGGAGCTACAATGAGCAGTTCTTC
CASSPGGGSYNEQFF
>TRBJ2-7|TRBD2|TRBV14|.
TGTGCCAGCAGCCAAAGTGGGGCGGGACTACTCTACGAGCAGTACTTC
CASSQSGAGLLYEQYF
>TRBJ2-5|TRBD2|TRBV4-2|once
TGTGCCAGCAGCCCCCGGCTAGCGGGGCGGGGGACCCAGTACTTC
CASSPRLAGRGTQYF
>TRBJ2-7|TRBD2|TRBV28|.
TGTGCCAGCAGTTCCGGGAGGGGTGAGCAGTACTTC
CASSSGRGEQYF
>TRBJ2-7|.|TRBV7-2|once
TGTGCCAGCAGCCAACAGGGTCCCTACGAGCAGTACTTC
CASSQQGPYEQYF
>TRBJ1-6|.|TRBV18|.
TGTGCCAGCTCACTTAAACGGGGGGCGGACTATAATTCACCCCTCCACTTT
CASSLKRGADYNSPLHF
>TRBJ2-7|.|TRBV29-1|.
TGCAGCGCATCAGGGCTTCGCTACGAGCAGTACTTC
CSASGLRYEQYF
>TRBJ2-1|.|TRBV12-5|.
TGTGCTAGTGGTTCGGGGAGGGGACAGGCCCCCAATGAGCAGTTCTTC
CASGSGRGQAPNEQFF
>TRBJ2-1|.|TRBV7-2|.
TGTGCCAGCAGCTTAGGACTAGGGGCCTACAATGAGCAGTTCTTC
CASSLGLGAYNEQFF
>TRBJ2-7|.|TRBV20-1|.
TGCAGTGCTAGAAAGGGGTACGAGCAGTACTTC
CSARKGYEQYF
>TRBJ1-1|.|TRBV5-4|.
TGTGCCAGCAGCTTGGTACCGGGAGGGGACACTGAAGCTTTCTTT
CASSLVPGGDTEAFF
>TRBJ2-2|.|TRBV5-1|.
TGCGCCAGCAGCCCTGGACAGACCACCGGGGAGCTGTTTTTT
CASSPGQTTGELFF
>TRBJ2-3|TRBD2|TRBV11-3|.
TGTGCCAGCAGCTTGGAGGGAGGGCCGGGAGATACGCAGTATTTT
CASSLEGGPGDTQYF
>TRBJ2-5|.|TRBV29-1|.
TGCAGCGTACGGGGAGTCATCGAGACCCAGTACTTC
CSVRGVIETQYF
>TRBJ1-4|.|TRBV15|once
TGTGCCACCAGCAGAGAGCGGGGGGCGGATGAAAAACTGTTTTTT
CATSRERGADEKLFF
>TRBJ2-5|TRBD1|TRBV27|.
TGTGCCAGCAGGGGTCTAAGCAGGGGGCTTGTCTACCAAGAGACCCAGTACTTC
CASRGLSRGLVYQETQYF
>TRBJ2-7|.|TRBV28|.
TGTGCCAGCAGGCCGACAGGAGACGAGCAGTACTTC
CASRPTGDEQYF
>TRBJ2-2|TRBD2|TRBV11-2|few
TGTGCCAGCAGCTTAGATGGCGGGGGCACCGGGGAGCTGTTTTTT
CASSLDGGGTGELFF
>TRBJ1-2|.|TRBV5-6|.
TGTGCCAGCAGCACCGTTTCAGGGACACCGAATGGCTACACCTTC
CASSTVSGTPNGYTF
>TRBJ1-2|TRBD1|TRBV6-1|.
TGTGCCAGCAGTGAAAGGGACAGGGTTTGGACGGGGGGCTACACCTTC
CASSERDRVWTGGYTF
>TRBJ2-7|.|TRBV2|.
TGTGCCAGCAGTGAAGACAGGAGCTCCTACGAGCAGTACTTC
CASSEDRSSYEQYF